The 31 T cell receptor beta chains listed next were all sequenced from one sample in a study of identical twins. TCRdb fed the 5' RACE reads into MiXCR, producing one record per CDR3 protein. The sample comprises approximately 1.8 million distinct CDR3 sequences, about 32% of which are singletons, and more than 0.25% rests with the top ten. Sample: cord blood. Receptors were obtained from a newborn girl in good health.

This clonotype was observed a few times. V gene TRBV28 combines with J gene TRBJ2-3; tentative D call: TRBD1 (5 bases). Trimming removed 3 bases from V and 4 bases from J, with 14 bases in between. Germline V CDR1 and CDR2: MDHEN, SYDVKM. This CDR3 region has 15 residues. The CDR3 loop is CASSFASGKPDTQYF. The CDR3 region has the DNA TGTGCCAGCAGTTTCGCGTCAGGGAAACCAGATACGCAGTATTTT.

This rearrangement joins TRBV24-1 to TRBJ1-1; 7 bases are shared with TRBD1. Germline V gives CDR1 KGHDR, CDR2 SFDVKD. The CDR3 contains 13 residues. Germline trimming cut 4 bases from V and 5 bases from J; bases unmatched to any gene: 3. In DNA, the CDR3 is TGTGCCACCAGTGACAGGGGGAAAACTGAAGCTTTCTTT. Its protein is CATSDRGKTEAFF.

Of note for this clonotype: A much larger clone differs from this one at a single base, so this may be a read error. This sequence joins TRBV7-9 and TRBJ2-4; 7 positions match TRBD1. J gave up 3 bases and V 3 bases, and 2 bases lay outside the gene matches. Germline V gives CDR1 SEHNR, CDR2 FQNEAQ (reference sequence). This CDR3 comprises 14 residues. The CDR3 here is CASSFYRGKNIQYF. CDR3 DNA: TGTGCCAGCAGCTTTTACAGGGGCAAAAACATTCAGTACTTC. The full variable domain, rest sourced from reference TRBV7-9 and TRBJ2-4, is DTGVSQNPRHKITKRGQNVTFRCDPISEHNRLYWYRQTLGQGPEFLTYFQNEAQLEKSRLLSDRFSAERPKGSFSTLEIQRTEQGDSAMYLCASSFYRGKNIQYFGAGTRLSVL.

The rearrangement uses TRBV24-1 and TRBJ2-2; D might be TRBD2 (6 bases). Per the germline V gene, CDR1 is KGHDR and CDR2 is SFDVKD. The CDR3 is 15 residues long. Deletions cut 7 bases from V and 2 bases from J, with 13 bases between. Here the CDR3 reads CATSDPSDNTGELFF. The CDR3 nucleotides read TGTGCCACCAGCGATCCTAGCGACAACACCGGGGAGCTGTTTTTT.

This clonotype has a single count. Sequence at one end of the junction differs from germline and may be a read error. The chain is built from TRBV5-1 and TRBJ2-7; TRBD2 aligns across 11 bases. Per the germline V gene, CDR1 is SGHRS and CDR2 is YFSETQ. The CDR3 totals 16 residues. The CDR3 coding sequence is TGCGCCGGCAGCCCGACCACTAGCGGGGGCTCCTACGAGCAGTACTTC. Translated, it gives CAGSPTTSGGSYEQYF.

This clonotype was detected only a few times. The J gene is TRBJ2-7, the V gene TRBV6-5; 11 bases match TRBD2. Germline trimming cut 0 bases from V and 0 bases from J; bases unmatched to any gene: 10. The CDR3 totals 19 residues. CDR1 is MNHEY and CDR2 is SVGAGI in the germline V gene. The CDR3 DNA is TGTGCCAGCAGTTACTCCAGACTAGCGGGATCAAGTAGCTCCTACGAGCAGTACTTC. Its protein is CASSYSRLAGSSSSYEQYF.

V is TRBV6-1 and J is TRBJ1-2; 10 nucleotides agree with TRBD1. The CDR3 covers 15 residues. Germline V gene data show CDR1 as MNHNS and CDR2 as SASEGT. The V gene end was trimmed by 2 bases and the J gene end by 6 bases; junction bases not matched to a gene: 6. In DNA, the CDR3 is TGTGCCAGCAGTGAAAGGACAGGGGGAAGGGATGGCTACACCTTC. Its translation is CASSERTGGRDGYTF.

This clonotype was seen repeatedly, ten times or more. This rearrangement joins TRBV4-2 to TRBJ2-1; TRBD2 aligns across 12 bases. Germline assignment: CDR1 LGHNA and CDR2 YNFKEQ. The CDR3 runs to 17 residues. J was trimmed by 0 bases and V by 2 bases; bases with no gene match: 2. The CDR3 is CASSQLAGGSSYNEQFF. In DNA, the CDR3 is TGTGCCAGCAGCCAACTAGCGGGGGGGAGCTCCTACAATGAGCAGTTCTTC.

The chain combines TRBV24-1 with TRBJ2-3; 7 positions agree with TRBD2. CDR1 is KGHDR, CDR2 SFDVKD, per germline. The CDR3 has 15 amino acids. J gave up 6 bases and V 4 bases, and 9 bases lay outside the gene matches. The CDR3 DNA reads TGTGCCACCAGTGACCGGCGGGGGACCAGGGATACGCAGTATTTT. Translated, it gives CATSDRRGTRDTQYF.

This clonotype has ten or more counts. The rearrangement joins TRBV6-5 to TRBJ1-2; 11 bases fit TRBD1. The J segment lost 7 bases and the V segment lost 0 bases, leaving 1 base of the junction unmatched. In germline, CDR1 is MNHEY, CDR2 SVGAGI. This CDR3 has 14 amino acids. CDR3 DNA: TGTGCCAGCAGTTACTCCGGGACAGGGGGTGGCTACACCTTC. Its translation is CASSYSGTGGGYTF.

This chain uses TRBV5-5 with TRBJ2-1; D is undetermined. Germline assignment: CDR1 SGHKS and CDR2 YYEKEE (reference sequence). The CDR3 length is 15 residues. With 0 bases removed from V and 0 bases from J, the gap between germline ends came to 7 bases. CDR3: CASSLEGFSYNEQFF. CDR3 sequence (DNA): TGTGCCAGCAGCTTGGAGGGATTCTCCTACAATGAGCAGTTCTTC.

V and J are TRBV28 and TRBJ1-5; TRBD1 aligns across 11 bases. Germline V gives CDR1 MDHEN, CDR2 SYDVKM. This CDR3 region has 15 residues. Unmatched junction bases numbered 5, after V lost 7 bases and J lost 3 bases. CDR3 sequence: CASNEDRGLNQPQHF. The CDR3 nucleotides are TGTGCCAGCAATGAGGACAGGGGGCTCAATCAGCCCCAGCATTTT.

Details on this clonotype: A much larger clonotype is one base distant, so this may be a read error. The chain employs TRBV7-2 and TRBJ2-4; D gene uncertain. The CDR3 is 17 residues long. Germline CDR1 SGHTA, CDR2 FQGNSA. CDR3 nucleotides: TGTGCCAGCAGCTTGGGCGGTGTCAGCATAGCCAAAAACATTCGGTACTTC. It codes for CASSLGGVSIAKNIRYF.

The chain uses TRBV3-1 and TRBJ1-2; no reliable D call. V lost 3 bases to trimming and J lost 6 bases, with 5 bases between them. Germline CDR1 reads LGHDT; CDR2 reads YNNKEL (reference sequence). CDR3 size: 11 residues. The CDR3: CASSQFDGYTF. The DNA for the CDR3 is TGTGCCAGCAGCCAGTTTGATGGCTACACCTTC.

In DNA form, the CDR3 reads TGCGCCAGCAGTGGGGCAGCGCGATTGGAGACCCAGTACTTC. Translated, it gives CASSGAARLETQYF. V usage is TRBV10-1 and J usage is TRBJ2-5; no clear D gene. The CDR3 loop spans 14 amino acids. Per germline, CDR1 WNHNN and CDR2 SYGVQD (reference sequence). V was pared by 4 bases and J by 5 bases, with 14 bases between.

This clonotype was detected a few times. The chain recombines TRBV7-2 with TRBJ2-7; D gene uncertain. Deletions cut 5 bases from V and 0 bases from J, with 14 bases between. CDR1 SGHTA and CDR2 FQGNSA come from the germline V gene. The CDR3 contains 15 residues. CDR3 in DNA: TGTGCCAGCAGCGCCTACTATGGCGGCTCCTACGAGCAGTACTTC. Its protein is CASSAYYGGSYEQYF.

This clonotype has a handful of counts. The chain couples TRBV12-3 or TRBV12-4 to TRBJ1-5, with D unresolved. This CDR3 is 13 amino acids long. Trimming took 6 bases from V and 2 from J, leaving 8 bases between them. The CDR3 DNA reads TGTGCCAGCAGGGCCCGGGGCAATCAGCCCCAGCATTTT. Translated: CASRARGNQPQHF.

This chain connects TRBV5-1 to TRBJ1-2, with D maybe TRBD1 (5 bases). The V and J ends lost 0 bases and 4 bases respectively, with 19 bases between them. Germline V gives CDR1 SGHRS, CDR2 YFSETQ. The CDR3 is 17 amino acids. The CDR3 region is CASSLGLWPGGPYGYTF. The DNA for the CDR3 is TGCGCCAGCAGCTTGGGTCTCTGGCCGGGGGGTCCCTATGGCTACACCTTC.

This clonotype occurred a few times. The rearrangement uses TRBV6-6 and TRBJ2-5; D call uncertain. V shed 0 bases and J shed 0 bases, with 11 bases lying between them. CDR1 and CDR2 (germline): MNHNY, SVGAGI (reference sequence). CDR3 length: 16 residues. The CDR3 reads CASSYSIGPDQETQYF. Here the CDR3 DNA reads TGTGCCAGCAGTTACTCGATAGGCCCAGACCAAGAGACCCAGTACTTC.

This clonotype occurred a few times. The chain links TRBV21-1 to TRBJ2-1; the table's D call, TRBD1, was not checked against the DNA. TRBV21-1 is a listed pseudogene. The length of the CDR3 is 17 residues. CDR3 residues: CASSKGKGSKSNNEQFF. CDR3 in DNA: TGTGCCAGCAGCAAAGGGAAAGGGAGTAAGTCGAACAATGAGCAGTTCTTC.

The rearrangement links TRBV5-1 to TRBJ1-1; TRBD1 might be the D (5 bases). Looked up from germline, CDR1 is SGHRS and CDR2 is YFSETQ. Trimming took off 5 bases at V and 6 bases at J, with 11 bases between the two ends. There are 12 residues in the CDR3. CDR3 amino acids: CASSQVGPEAFF. As DNA, the CDR3 is TGCGCCAGCAGTCAGGTGGGGCCTGAAGCTTTCTTT.

This rearrangement joins TRBV9 to TRBJ2-1; D might be TRBD1 (6 bases). With 0 bases removed from V and 2 bases from J, the gap between germline ends came to 15 bases. Germline V gene data show CDR1 as SGDLS and CDR2 as YYNGEE. This CDR3 comprises 17 residues. The CDR3, as DNA: TGTGCCAGCAGCGTAGCTACCGGGACAAGGACCTACAATGAGCAGTTCTTC. Translated, it gives CASSVATGTRTYNEQFF.

For this clonotype: A clone one base away is much larger, so this may be a read error. The chain carries TRBV29-1 and TRBJ1-2; TRBD1 matches at 8 bases. The CDR3 is 11 amino acids. V lost 7 bases, J lost 7 bases, and 5 bases stayed unmatched. Germline V lookup: CDR1 SQVTM, CDR2 ANQGSEA. The DNA for the CDR3 is TGCAGCGGGGCAGGGGGCCGTGGCTACACCTTC. Amino acid sequence: CSGAGGRGYTF.

This clonotype has a handful of counts. This chain links TRBV6-6 with TRBJ2-4; D perhaps matches TRBD1 (5 bases). Deletions cut 6 bases from V and 0 bases from J, with 18 bases between. CDR1 and CDR2 from the germline V gene are MNHNY and SVGAGI (reference sequence). The CDR3 sequence is 17 residues long. CDR3 loop: CASRPDDSPLAKNIQYF. In nucleotides, the CDR3 is TGTGCCAGCAGACCGGATGACAGCCCACTAGCCAAAAACATTCAGTACTTC.

This clonotype appeared a few times. This sequence joins TRBV21-1 and TRBJ2-3; whether TRBD2, the table's D call, matches the DNA was not checked. TRBV21-1 is described as a pseudogene. The CDR3 contains 15 residues. The CDR3 nucleotides are TGTGCCAGCAGCAAAGTCATCGGGGGGGCAGATACGCAGTATTTT. This sequence encodes CASSKVIGGADTQYF.

The V call is TRBV12-3 or TRBV12-4, the J call TRBJ1-3; no clear D gene. With 3 bases removed from V and 0 bases from J, the gap between germline ends came to 6 bases. The CDR3 spans 14 residues. The CDR3 sequence: CASSFPNSGNTIYF. CDR3 nucleotides: TGTGCCAGCAGTTTCCCGAACTCTGGAAACACCATATATTTT.

In this sample, this clonotype turned up a few times. V and J are TRBV12-5 and TRBJ2-1, with D perhaps TRBD1 (6 bases). CDR1 and CDR2 (germline): LGHNT, FRNRAP. This CDR3 is 11 amino acids long. Trimming pared 9 bases from V and 4 bases from J, leaving 7 bases between. The CDR3 sequence is CARRGYNEQFF. For the CDR3, the DNA is TGTGCTAGGAGGGGGTACAATGAGCAGTTCTTC.

This clonotype was seen a few times. V usage is TRBV10-3 and J usage is TRBJ2-5; tentative D call: TRBD2 (5 bases). CDR3 length equals 16 residues. Deletions cut 0 bases from V and 4 bases from J, with 15 bases between. The germline V gene encodes CDR1 ENHRY and CDR2 SYGVKD. The CDR3, as DNA: TGTGCCATCAGTGAGTCGGGTAGCGAGGCAGGAGAGACCCAGTACTTC. It translates to CAISESGSEAGETQYF.

The V call is TRBV19, the J call TRBJ2-1, with 7 bases identical to TRBD1. Trimming at V came to 3 bases and at J to 5 bases, leaving 7 bases not matched to a gene. Germline loops: CDR1 LNHDA, CDR2 SQIVND (reference sequence). The length of the CDR3 is 15 residues. CDR3 nucleotides: TGTGCCAGTAGTATCACGGGACAGAGAAACAATGAGCAGTTCTTC. Protein sequence: CASSITGQRNNEQFF.

The chain has TRBV5-1 and TRBJ2-7; 11 bases map to TRBD1. The CDR3 runs to 15 residues. With 4 bases clipped from V and 6 bases from J, the junction kept 9 bases outside the gene matches. Germline CDR1 and CDR2: SGHRS and YFSETQ. The CDR3 loop is CASSPTSGTGGEQYF. DNA for the CDR3: TGCGCCAGCAGCCCTACCTCCGGGACAGGGGGCGAGCAGTACTTC.

The chain uses TRBV16 and TRBJ2-7, with 10 bases that match TRBD2. CDR3 size: 16 residues. The J segment lost 1 base and the V segment lost 2 bases, leaving 5 bases of the junction unmatched. Per the germline V gene, CDR1 is KGHSY and CDR2 is FQNENV. The CDR3 nucleotides are TGTGCCAGCAGCCAAGGCGGACTAGCGGATTCCTACGAGCAGTACTTC. Its translation: CASSQGGLADSYEQYF. Supplemented by reference TRBV16 and TRBJ2-7, the full variable domain reads GEEVAQTPKHLVRGEGQKAKLYCAPIKGHSYVFWYQQVLKNEFKFLISFQNENVFDETGMPKERFSAKCLPNSPCSLEIQATKLEDSAVYFCASSQGGLADSYEQYFGPGTRLTVT.